This entry concerns a single T cell receptor (beta chain). The junction and the germline gene differ at one end; a read error may be behind it. This specimen comes from a study of tumor-infiltrating lymphocytes in primary liver carcinoma. Study background: Maximum tumor diameters ranged from 4.2 to 10 cm, stage T1-T3 N0M0.

The CDR3 is 16 amino acids. Germline V gene sequence: CDR1 SGHNT, CDR2 YENEEA. cDNA specific to TCR beta was made from 450 to 500 ng of total RNA, with a constant-region primer employed for priming. Construction of TCR beta libraries relied on three successive nested multiplex PCR rounds employing slightly modified ARM-PCR. The first two PCR rounds used TRBV1-TRBV30 primers with a Cbeta primer, nine to eleven cycles each. Each CDR3 protein is one row after TCRdb ran MiXCR on the multiplex PCR reads. The sample carries fewer than 250,000 distinct CDR3 sequences, about 65% recorded once. Unsorted whole blood yielded the blood RNA, and germline DNA was also extracted. Researchers reported drawing around 3.8 milliliters of peripheral blood before surgery.

This sequence joins TRBV11-3 and TRBJ2-3; perhaps TRBD2 as D (6 bases). Source material: peripheral blood. The TCR comes from a woman aged 55-70 years with primary liver carcinoma and hepatitis B virus infection. The DNA of the CDR3 is TGTGCCAGCAGCTTAGGGCTAGCGAGAAACGCAGATACTCAGTATTTT. This sequence encodes CASSLGLARNADTQYF.